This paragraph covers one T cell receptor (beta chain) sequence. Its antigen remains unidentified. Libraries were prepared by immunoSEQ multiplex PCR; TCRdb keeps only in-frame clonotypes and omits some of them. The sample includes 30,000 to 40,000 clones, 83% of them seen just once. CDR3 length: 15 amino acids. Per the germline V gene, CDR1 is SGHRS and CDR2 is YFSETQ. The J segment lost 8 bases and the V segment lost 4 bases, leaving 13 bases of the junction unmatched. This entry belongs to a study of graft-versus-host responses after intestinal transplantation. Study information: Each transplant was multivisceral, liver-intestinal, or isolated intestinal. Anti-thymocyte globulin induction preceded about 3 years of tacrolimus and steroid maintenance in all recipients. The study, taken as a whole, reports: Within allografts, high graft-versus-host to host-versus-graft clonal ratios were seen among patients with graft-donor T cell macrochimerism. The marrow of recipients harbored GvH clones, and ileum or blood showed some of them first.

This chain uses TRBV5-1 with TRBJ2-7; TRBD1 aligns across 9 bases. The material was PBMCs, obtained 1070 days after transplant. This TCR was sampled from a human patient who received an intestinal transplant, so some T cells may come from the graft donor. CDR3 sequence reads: CASSATGTGPTKQYF. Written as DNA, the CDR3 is TGCGCCAGCAGCGCGACCGGGACAGGGCCCACCAAGCAGTACTTC. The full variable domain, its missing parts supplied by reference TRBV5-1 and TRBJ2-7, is KAGVTQTPRYLIKTRGQQVTLSCSPISGHRSVSWYQQTPGQGLQFLFEYFSETQRNKGNFPGRFSGRQFSNSRSEMNVSTLELGDSALYLCASSATGTGPTKQYFGPGTRLTVT.